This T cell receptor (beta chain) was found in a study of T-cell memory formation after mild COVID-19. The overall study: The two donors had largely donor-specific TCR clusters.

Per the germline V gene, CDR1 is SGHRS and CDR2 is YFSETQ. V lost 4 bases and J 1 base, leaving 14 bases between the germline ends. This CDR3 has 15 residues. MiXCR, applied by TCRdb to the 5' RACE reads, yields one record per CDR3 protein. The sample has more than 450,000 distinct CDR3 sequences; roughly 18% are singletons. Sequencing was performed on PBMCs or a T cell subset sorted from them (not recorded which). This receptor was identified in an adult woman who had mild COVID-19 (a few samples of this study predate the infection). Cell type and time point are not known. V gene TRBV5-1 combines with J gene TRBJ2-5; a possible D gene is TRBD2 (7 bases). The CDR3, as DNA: TGCGCCAGCAGCCACCCCGGGGGGCGCCAAGAGACCCAGTACTTC. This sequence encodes CASSHPGGRQETQYF. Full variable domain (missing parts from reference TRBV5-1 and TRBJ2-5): KAGVTQTPRYLIKTRGQQVTLSCSPISGHRSVSWYQQTPGQGLQFLFEYFSETQRNKGNFPGRFSGRQFSNSRSEMNVSTLELGDSALYLCASSHPGGRQETQYFGPGTRLLVL.